This T cell receptor (beta chain) appears in the sequencing data of a study of patients and donors after allogeneic stem cell transplantation. This clonotype has just a few counts. TCRdb itself ran the RT-PCR reads through MiXCR, one entry per CDR3 protein. The sample records about 40,000 distinct CDR3 sequences, 30% to 40% being singletons. CDR1 is LNHNV and CDR2 is YYDKDF in the germline V gene (reference sequence). The CDR3 is made up of 15 amino acids. V gave up 3 bases and J gave up 7 bases, with 18 bases separating them. This receptor was taken from a human donor who was either an allogeneic HSCT recipient or a stem cell or donor lymphocyte infusion donor (not recorded which). It is not recorded whose cells these are; they may come from a transplant donor. The source material was blood, either unsorted or a sorted T cell fraction (not recorded which). V gene TRBV15 combines with J gene TRBJ1-2; TRBD1 is a possible D gene (5 bases). CDR3 DNA sequence: TGTGCCACCAGCAGTGTTAGACAGCCTAGTGGTGGCTACACCTTC. Its translation: CATSSVRQPSGGYTF.